These 6 T cell receptor beta chains came from one sample sequenced in a study of cytomegalovirus exposure and HLA in healthy donors. The study ran its PCR with 60 Vbeta and 13 Jbeta primers. Sequenced by immunoSEQ multiplex PCR; TCRdb stores in-frame clones only, minus some. The sample records over 30,000 clones, 55% to 80% being singletons. The sample consisted of PBMCs. The receptor source for this set is a man aged 40-55 years in good health and CMV-seropositive.

The chain combines TRBV4-2 with TRBJ2-5; D is ambiguous. The V end lost 1 base, the J end lost 5 bases, and 8 bases lay between the germline ends. The CDR3 length is 13 residues. Germline V gene lookup returns CDR1 LGHNA and CDR2 YNFKEQ. The CDR3 DNA reads TGTGCCAGCAGCCAAGTGATCGGGGAGACCCAGTACTTC. Amino acids: CASSQVIGETQYF.

This rearrangement joins TRBV9 to TRBJ2-6; D might be TRBD1 (6 bases). Trimming removed 0 bases at V and 2 bases at J, with 15 bases between. This CDR3 region has 18 residues. CDR1 and CDR2 (germline): SGDLS, YYNGEE. CDR3 amino acids: CASSVGQAGEPGANVLTF. In DNA, the CDR3 is TGTGCCAGCAGCGTAGGACAGGCAGGTGAACCTGGGGCCAACGTCCTGACTTTC.

In its sample, this clone was seen a few times. The rearrangement joins TRBV15 to TRBJ2-7, with 8 bases lining up with TRBD1. Germline CDR1 is LNHNV and CDR2 is YYDKDF (reference sequence). This CDR3 is 15 amino acids long. The junction had 5 bases not matched to a gene; V was cut back by 0 bases and J by 4 bases. The CDR3 reads CATSRDARGPYEQYF. The CDR3 bases are TGTGCCACCAGCAGAGATGCCAGGGGGCCTTACGAGCAGTACTTC.

The chain uses TRBV29-1 and TRBJ2-6; maybe TRBD1 (6 bases). CDR3 length: 16 residues. With 6 bases removed from V and 0 bases from J, the gap between germline ends came to 15 bases. Germline V gives CDR1 SQVTM, CDR2 ANQGSEA. CDR3 residues: CSVNRDIDSGANVLTF. CDR3 DNA: TGCAGCGTGAATCGGGACATAGACTCTGGGGCCAACGTCCTGACTTTC.

A single count supports this clone. The chain is built from TRBV2 and TRBJ2-2; maybe TRBD1 (6 bases). The CDR3 runs 15 residues. V dropped 3 bases and J dropped 1 base, with 9 bases sitting between them. CDR1 is SNHLY and CDR2 is FYNNEI in the germline V gene. The CDR3, as DNA: TGTGCCAGCAGTGAGTCGGGACAGAACACCGGGGAGCTGTTTTTT. It codes for CASSESGQNTGELFF. The full variable domain, in which reference TRBV2 and TRBJ2-2 provide the parts outside the CDR3, is EPEVTQTPSHQVTQMGQEVILRCVPISNHLYFYWYRQILGQKVEFLVSFYNNEISEKSEIFDDQFSVERPDGSNFTLKIRSTKLEDSAMYFCASSESGQNTGELFFGEGSRLTVL.

V and J are TRBV2 and TRBJ1-5; TRBD1 aligns across 7 bases. Germline CDR1 and CDR2: SNHLY and FYNNEI. V shed 7 bases, J shed 5 bases, and the junction held 11 bases outside the gene matches. The CDR3 contains 15 residues. DNA of the CDR3: TGTGCCAGCAAAAAAGAGAGGGGGCGAGATCAGCCCCAGCATTTT. Translating it yields CASKKERGRDQPQHF.